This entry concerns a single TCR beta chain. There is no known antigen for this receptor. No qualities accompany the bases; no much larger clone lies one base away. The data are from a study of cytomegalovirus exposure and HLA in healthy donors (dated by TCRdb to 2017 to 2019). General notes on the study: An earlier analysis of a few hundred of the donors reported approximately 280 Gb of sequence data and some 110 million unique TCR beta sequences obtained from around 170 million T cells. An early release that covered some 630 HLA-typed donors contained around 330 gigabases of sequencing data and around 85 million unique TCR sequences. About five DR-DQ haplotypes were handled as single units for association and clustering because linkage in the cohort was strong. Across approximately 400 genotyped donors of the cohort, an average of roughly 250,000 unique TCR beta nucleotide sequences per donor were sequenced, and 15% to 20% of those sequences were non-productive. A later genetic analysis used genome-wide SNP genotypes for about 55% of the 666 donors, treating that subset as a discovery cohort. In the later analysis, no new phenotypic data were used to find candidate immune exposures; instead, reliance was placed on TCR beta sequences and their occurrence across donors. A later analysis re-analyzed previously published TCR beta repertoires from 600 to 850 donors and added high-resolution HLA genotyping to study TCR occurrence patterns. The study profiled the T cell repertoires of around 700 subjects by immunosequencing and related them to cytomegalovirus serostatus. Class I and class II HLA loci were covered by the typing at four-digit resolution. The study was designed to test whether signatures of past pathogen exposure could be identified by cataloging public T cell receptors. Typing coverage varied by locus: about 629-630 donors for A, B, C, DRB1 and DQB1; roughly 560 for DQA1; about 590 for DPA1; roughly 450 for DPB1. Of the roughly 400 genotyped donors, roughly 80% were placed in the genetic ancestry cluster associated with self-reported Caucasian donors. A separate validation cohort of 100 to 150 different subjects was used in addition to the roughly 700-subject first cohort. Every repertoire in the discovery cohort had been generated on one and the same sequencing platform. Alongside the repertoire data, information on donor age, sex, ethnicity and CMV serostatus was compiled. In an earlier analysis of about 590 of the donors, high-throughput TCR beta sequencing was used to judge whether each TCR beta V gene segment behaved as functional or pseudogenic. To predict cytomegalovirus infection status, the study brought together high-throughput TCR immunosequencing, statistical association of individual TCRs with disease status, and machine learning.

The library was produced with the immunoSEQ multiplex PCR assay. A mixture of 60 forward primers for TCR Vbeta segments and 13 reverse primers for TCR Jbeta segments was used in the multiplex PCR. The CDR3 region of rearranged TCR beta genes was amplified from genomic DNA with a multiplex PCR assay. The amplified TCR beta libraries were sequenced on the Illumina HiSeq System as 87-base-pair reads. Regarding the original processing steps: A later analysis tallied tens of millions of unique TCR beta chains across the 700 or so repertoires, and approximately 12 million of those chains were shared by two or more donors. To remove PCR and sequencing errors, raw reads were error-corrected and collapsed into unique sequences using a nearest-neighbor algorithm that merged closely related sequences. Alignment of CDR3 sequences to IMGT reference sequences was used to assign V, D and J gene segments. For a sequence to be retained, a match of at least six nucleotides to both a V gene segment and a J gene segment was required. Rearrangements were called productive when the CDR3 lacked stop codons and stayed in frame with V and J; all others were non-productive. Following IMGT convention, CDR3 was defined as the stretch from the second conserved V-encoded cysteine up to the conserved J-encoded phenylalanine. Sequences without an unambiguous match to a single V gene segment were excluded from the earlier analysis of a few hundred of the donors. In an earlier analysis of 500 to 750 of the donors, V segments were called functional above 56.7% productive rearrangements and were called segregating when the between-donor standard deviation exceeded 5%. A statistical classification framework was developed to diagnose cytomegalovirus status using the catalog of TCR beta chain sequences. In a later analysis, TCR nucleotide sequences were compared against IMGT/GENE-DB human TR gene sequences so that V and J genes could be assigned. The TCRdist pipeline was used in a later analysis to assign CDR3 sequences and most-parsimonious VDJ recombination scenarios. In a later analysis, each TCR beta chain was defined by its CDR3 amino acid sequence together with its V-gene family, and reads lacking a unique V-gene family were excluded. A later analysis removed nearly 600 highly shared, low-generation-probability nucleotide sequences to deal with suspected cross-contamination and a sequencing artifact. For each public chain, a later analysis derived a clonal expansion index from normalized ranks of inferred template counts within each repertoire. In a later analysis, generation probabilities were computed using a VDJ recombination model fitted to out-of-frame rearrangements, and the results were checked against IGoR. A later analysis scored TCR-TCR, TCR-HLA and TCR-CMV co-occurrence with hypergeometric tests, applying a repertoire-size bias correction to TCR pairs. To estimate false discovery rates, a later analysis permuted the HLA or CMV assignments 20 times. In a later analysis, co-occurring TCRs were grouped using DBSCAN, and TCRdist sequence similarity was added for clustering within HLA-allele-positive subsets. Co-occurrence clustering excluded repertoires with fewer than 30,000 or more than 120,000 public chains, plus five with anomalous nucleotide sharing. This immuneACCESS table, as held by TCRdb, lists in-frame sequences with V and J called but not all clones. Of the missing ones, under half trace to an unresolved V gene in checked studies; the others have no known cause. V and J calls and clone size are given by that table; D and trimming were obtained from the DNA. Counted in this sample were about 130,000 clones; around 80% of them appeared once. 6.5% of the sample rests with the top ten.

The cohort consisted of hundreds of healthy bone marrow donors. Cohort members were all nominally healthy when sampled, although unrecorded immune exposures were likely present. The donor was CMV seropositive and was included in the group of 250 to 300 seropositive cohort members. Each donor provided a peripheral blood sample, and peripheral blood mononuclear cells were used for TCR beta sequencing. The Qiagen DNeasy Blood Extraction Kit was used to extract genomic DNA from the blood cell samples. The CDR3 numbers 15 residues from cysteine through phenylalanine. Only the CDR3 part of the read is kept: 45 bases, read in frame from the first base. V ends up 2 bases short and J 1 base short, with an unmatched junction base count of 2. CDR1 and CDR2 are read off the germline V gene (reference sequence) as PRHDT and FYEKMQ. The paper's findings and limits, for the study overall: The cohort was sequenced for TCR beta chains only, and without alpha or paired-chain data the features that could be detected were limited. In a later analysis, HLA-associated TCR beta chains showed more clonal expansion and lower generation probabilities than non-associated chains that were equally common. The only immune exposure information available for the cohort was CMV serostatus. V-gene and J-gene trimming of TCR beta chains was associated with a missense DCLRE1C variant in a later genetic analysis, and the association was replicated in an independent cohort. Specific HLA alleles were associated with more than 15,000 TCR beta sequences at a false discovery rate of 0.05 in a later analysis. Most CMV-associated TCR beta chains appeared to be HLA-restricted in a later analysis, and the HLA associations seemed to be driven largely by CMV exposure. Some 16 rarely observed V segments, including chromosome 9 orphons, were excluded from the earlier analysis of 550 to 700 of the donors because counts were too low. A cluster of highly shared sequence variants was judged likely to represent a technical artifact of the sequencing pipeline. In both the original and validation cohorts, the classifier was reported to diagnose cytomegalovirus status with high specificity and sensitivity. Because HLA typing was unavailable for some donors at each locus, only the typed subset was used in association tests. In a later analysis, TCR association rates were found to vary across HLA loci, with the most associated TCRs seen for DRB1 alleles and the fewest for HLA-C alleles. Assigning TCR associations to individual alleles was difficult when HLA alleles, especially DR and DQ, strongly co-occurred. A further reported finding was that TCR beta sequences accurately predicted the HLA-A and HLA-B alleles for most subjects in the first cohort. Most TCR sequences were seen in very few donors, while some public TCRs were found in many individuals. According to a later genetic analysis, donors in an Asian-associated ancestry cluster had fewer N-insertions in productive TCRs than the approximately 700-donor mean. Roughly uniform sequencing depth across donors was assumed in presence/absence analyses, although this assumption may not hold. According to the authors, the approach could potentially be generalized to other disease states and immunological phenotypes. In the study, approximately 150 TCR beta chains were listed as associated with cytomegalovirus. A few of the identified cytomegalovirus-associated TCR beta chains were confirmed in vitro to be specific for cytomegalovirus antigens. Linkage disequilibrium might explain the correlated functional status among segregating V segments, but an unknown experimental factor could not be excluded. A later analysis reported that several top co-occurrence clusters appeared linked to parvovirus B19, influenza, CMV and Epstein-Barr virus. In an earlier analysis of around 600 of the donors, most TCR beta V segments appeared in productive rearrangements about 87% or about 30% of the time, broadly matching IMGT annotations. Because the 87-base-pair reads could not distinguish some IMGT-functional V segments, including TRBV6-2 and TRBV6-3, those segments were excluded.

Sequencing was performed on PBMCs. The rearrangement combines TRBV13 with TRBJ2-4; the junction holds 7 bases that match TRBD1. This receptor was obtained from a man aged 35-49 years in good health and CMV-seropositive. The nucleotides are TGTGCCAGCAGCTTAACAGGGGACGCCAAAAACATTCAGTACTTC. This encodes CASSLTGDAKNIQYF.